Included here is one T cell receptor beta chain sequence, with context. The antigen this receptor binds is unknown. Nothing much larger sits one base from this clone, and base qualities are not available. This sample is part of a study of blood T cell repertoires in COVID-19 (TCRdb year 2020). Regarding the study in general: The collaborator samples originated in the United States, Italy and Spain and spanned the acute and convalescent phases of COVID-19. The material from the prospective study consisted of cDNA or gDNA derived from T cells, B-cell-depleted T cells, or PBMCs. The dataset comprised deeply sampled blood TCRbeta repertoires from subjects exposed to, actively infected with, or recovered from COVID-19. The repertoires were made available in a free public database intended to serve as a resource for research on the immune response to SARS-CoV-2. Samples were obtained from the ongoing ImmuneRACE study (first 160 participants) and from over 1,000 subjects provided by 6 global collaborators. Nearly every sample came with metadata listing a de-identified subject ID, COVID-19 status, age in years and sex. Where available, HLA class I and class II types were taken from metadata supplied by the sample provider and were not determined by assay-based typing. What the research found in general, with its limitations: The quantity of clinical and demographic metadata differed by source and by participant and was supplied without curation.

Collaborating institutions collected whole blood in K2EDTA tubes following their own protocols. For TCRbeta analysis, collaborators shipped samples as frozen whole blood, isolated PBMCs, or DNA extracted from either of those sample types. The immunoSEQ Assay, a bias-controlled multiplex PCR, was used to amplify TCRbeta CDR3 regions from genomic DNA. The original methods were these. The number of nucleated cells in each sample was estimated by amplification of reference gene primers within the assay. To quantify the absolute abundance of each unique TCRbeta CDR3 rearrangement, sequence reads were collapsed and filtered. For each sample, productive Simpson clonality was calculated as the square root of Simpson's diversity index over productive rearrangements. TCRdb mirrors the immuneACCESS table, restricted to in-frame sequences. Some clones are absent from its copies; in checked studies, under half trace to an unresolved V gene, and the reason for the others is unknown. The D gene and trimming were derived from the DNA, and the V and J assignments and clone size from that table. The sample table records around 13,000 clones; around 83% of these occur just once. More than 20% of the sample is taken by the ten largest.

Spanning cysteine to phenylalanine, the CDR3 consists of 13 amino acids. The CDR3 DNA has 39 bases and is translated from base 1. Deletion took 0 bases off V and 1 base off J, with a span of 3 bases between the germline ends. Sequences MGHRA (CDR1) and YSYEKL (CDR2) are obtained from the germline V gene. The receptor's source is a middle-aged man with active or convalescent COVID-19. The source material was peripheral blood. This sequence uses TRBV4-1 and TRBJ1-1; no D segment can be confidently identified. The CDR3 protein is CASSQDKNTEAFF. Read as DNA, the sequence is TGCGCCAGCAGCCAAGACAAGAACACTGAAGCTTTCTTT.